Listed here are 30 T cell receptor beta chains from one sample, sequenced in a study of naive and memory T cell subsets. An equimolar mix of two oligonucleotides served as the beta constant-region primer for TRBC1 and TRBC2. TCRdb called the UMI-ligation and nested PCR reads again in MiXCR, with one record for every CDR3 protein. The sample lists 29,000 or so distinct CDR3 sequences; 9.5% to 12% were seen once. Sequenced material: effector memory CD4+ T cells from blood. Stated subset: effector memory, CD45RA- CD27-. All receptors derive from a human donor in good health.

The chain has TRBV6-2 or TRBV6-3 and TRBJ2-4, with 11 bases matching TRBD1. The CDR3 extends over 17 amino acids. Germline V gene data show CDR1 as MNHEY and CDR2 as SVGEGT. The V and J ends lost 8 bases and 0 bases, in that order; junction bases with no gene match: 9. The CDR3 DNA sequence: TGTGCCAGCGGATCCCCGGGACAGGGGGTAGCCAAAAACATTCAGTACTTC. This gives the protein CASGSPGQGVAKNIQYF.

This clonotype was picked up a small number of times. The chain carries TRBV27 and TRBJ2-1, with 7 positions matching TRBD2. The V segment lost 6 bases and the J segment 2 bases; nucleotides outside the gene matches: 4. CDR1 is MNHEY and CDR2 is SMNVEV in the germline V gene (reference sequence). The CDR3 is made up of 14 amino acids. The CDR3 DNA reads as TGTGCCAGCAGAACGGGACTAACCTACAATGAGCAGTTCTTC. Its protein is CASRTGLTYNEQFF.

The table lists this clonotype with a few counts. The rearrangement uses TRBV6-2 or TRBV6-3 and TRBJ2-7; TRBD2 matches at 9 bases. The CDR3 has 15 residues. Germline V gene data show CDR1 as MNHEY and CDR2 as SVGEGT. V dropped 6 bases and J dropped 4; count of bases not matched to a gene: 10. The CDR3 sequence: CASSPQREVRYEQYF. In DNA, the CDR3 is TGTGCCAGCAGCCCCCAGCGGGAGGTTCGATACGAGCAGTACTTC.

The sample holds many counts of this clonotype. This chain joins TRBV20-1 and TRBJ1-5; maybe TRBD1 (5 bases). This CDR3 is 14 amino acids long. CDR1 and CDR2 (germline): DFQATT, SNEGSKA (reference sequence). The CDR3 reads CSVPPGRSNQPQHF. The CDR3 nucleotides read TGCAGCGTACCCCCAGGGCGTAGCAATCAGCCCCAGCATTTT.

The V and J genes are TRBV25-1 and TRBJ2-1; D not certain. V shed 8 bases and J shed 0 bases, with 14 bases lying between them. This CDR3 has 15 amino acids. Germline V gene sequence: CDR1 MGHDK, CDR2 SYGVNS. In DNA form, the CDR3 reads TGTGCCAGCGCTACGGCCAGGTCCTCCTACAATGAGCAGTTCTTC. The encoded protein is CASATARSSYNEQFF. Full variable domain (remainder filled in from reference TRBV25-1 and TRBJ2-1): EADIYQTPRYLVIGTGKKITLECSQTMGHDKMYWYQQDPGMELHLIHYSYGVNSTEKGDLSSESTVSRIRTEHFPLTLESARPSHTSQYLCASATARSSYNEQFFGPGTRLTVL.

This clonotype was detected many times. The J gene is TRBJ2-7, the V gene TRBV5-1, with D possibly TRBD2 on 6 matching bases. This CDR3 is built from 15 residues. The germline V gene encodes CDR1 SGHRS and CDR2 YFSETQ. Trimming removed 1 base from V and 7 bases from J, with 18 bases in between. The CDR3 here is CASSLSQVPGGEQYF. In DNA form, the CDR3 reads TGCGCCAGCAGCTTGTCGCAGGTCCCTGGGGGGGAGCAGTACTTC.

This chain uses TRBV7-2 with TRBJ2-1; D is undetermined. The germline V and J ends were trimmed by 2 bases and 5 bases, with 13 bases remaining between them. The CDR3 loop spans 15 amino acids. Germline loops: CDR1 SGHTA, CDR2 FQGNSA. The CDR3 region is CASSLFSGGNNEQFF. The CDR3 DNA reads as TGTGCCAGCAGCTTATTCTCGGGCGGTAACAATGAGCAGTTCTTC.

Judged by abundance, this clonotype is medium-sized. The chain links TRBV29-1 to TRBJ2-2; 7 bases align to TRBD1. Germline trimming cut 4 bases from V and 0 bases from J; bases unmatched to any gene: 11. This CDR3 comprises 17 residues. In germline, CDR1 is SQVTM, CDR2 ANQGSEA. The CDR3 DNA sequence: TGCAGCGTTGTGGGGGTCAGGGGGAAACCGAACACCGGGGAGCTGTTTTTT. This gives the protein CSVVGVRGKPNTGELFF.

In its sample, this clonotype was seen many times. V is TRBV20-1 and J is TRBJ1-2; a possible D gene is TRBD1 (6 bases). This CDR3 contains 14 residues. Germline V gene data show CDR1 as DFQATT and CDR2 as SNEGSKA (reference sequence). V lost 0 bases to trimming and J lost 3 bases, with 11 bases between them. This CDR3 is CSARDVQGYYGYTF. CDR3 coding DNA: TGCAGTGCTAGAGATGTACAGGGCTACTATGGCTACACCTTC.

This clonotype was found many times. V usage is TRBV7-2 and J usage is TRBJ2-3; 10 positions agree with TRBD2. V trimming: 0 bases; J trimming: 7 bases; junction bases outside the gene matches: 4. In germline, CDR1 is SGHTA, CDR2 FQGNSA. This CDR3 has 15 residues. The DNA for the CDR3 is TGTGCCAGCAGCTTAGCGGTAGCGGGAGGCCATACGCAGTATTTT. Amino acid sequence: CASSLAVAGGHTQYF.

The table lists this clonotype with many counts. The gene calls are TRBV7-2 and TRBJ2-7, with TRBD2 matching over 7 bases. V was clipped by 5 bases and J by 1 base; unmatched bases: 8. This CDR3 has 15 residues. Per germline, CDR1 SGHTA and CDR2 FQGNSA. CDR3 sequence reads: CASSPAQRGSYEQYF. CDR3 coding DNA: TGTGCCAGCAGCCCAGCCCAGCGGGGATCCTACGAGCAGTACTTC.

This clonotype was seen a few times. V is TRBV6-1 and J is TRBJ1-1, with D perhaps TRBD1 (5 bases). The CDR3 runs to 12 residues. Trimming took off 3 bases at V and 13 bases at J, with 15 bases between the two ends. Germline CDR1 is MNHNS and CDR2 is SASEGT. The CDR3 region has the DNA TGTGCCAGCAGTGAGAGGGGCGCCGGTGGTTTCTTT. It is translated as CASSERGAGGFF.

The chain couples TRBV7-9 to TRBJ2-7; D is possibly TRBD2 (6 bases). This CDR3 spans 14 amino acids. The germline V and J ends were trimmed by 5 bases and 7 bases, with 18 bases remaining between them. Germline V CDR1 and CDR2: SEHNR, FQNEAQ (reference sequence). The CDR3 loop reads CASSVGGTVGEQYF. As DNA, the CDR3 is TGTGCCAGCAGCGTGGGGGGTACGGTGGGTGAGCAGTACTTC. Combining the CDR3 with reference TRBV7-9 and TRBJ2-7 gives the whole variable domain DTGVSQNPRHKITKRGQNVTFRCDPISEHNRLYWYRQTLGQGPEFLTYFQNEAQLEKSRLLSDRFSAERPKGSFSTLEIQRTEQGDSAMYLCASSVGGTVGEQYFGPGTRLTVT.

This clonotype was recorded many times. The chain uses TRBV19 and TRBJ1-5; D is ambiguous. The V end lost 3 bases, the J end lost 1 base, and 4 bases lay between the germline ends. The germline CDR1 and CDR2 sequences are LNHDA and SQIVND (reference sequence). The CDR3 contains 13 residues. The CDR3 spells CASSMTSNQPQHF. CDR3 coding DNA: TGTGCCAGTAGTATGACAAGCAATCAGCCCCAGCATTTT. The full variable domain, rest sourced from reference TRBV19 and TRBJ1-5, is DGGITQSPKYLFRKEGQNVTLSCEQNLNHDAMYWYRQDPGQGLRLIYYSQIVNDFQKGDIAEGYSVSREKKESFPLTVTSAQKNPTAFYLCASSMTSNQPQHFGDGTRLSIL.

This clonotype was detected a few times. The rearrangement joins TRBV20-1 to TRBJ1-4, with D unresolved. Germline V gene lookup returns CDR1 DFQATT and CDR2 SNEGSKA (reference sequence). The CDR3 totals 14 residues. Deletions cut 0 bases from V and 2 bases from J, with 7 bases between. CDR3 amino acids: CSAREGRTNEKLFF. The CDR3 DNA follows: TGCAGTGCTAGAGAGGGTCGGACTAATGAAAAACTGTTTTTT.

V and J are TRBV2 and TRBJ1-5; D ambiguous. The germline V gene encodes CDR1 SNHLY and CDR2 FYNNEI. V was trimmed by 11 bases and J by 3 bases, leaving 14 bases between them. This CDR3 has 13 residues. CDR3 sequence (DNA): TGTGCCTGCAACAGCGTACCCAATCAGCCCCAGCATTTT. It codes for CACNSVPNQPQHF.

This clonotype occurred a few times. The DNA for the CDR3 is TGTGCCACCAGTGACTCCCGGACGGTCTCCTACGAGCAGTACTTC. Its protein product is CATSDSRTVSYEQYF. The V gene is TRBV24-1, the J gene TRBJ2-7; D gene ambiguous. Per germline, CDR1 KGHDR and CDR2 SFDVKD. V was cut by 4 bases and J by 0 bases, with 12 bases left in between. The CDR3 length is 15 residues.

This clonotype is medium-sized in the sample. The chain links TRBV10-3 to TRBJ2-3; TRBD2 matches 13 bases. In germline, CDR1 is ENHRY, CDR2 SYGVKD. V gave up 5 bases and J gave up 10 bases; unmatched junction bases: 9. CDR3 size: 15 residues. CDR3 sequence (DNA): TGTGCCATCAGTCAAGGACTAGCGGGAGTGGGCCCGCAGTATTTT. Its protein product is CAISQGLAGVGPQYF.

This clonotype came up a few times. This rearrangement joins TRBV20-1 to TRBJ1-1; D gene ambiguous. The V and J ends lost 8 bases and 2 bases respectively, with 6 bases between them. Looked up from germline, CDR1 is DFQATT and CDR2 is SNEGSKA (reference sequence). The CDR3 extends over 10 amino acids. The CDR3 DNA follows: TGCAGTCTTGGTAACACTGAAGCTTTCTTT. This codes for CSLGNTEAFF.

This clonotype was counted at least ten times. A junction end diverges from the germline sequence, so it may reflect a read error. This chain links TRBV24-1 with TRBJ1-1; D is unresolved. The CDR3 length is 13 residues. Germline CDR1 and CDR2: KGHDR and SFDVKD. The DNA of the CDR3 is TGTGCCACCAGTGGATGGACGGACCCCGCACTAGTCTTT. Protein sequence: CATSGWTDPALVF.

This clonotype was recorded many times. CDR3 residues: CASIGTGRPLAKNIQYF. CDR3 DNA sequence: TGTGCCAGCATCGGGACAGGGAGACCTCTAGCCAAAAACATTCAGTACTTC. V usage is TRBV6-2 or TRBV6-3 and J usage is TRBJ2-4; 9 bases map to TRBD1. With 7 bases clipped from V and 0 bases from J, the junction kept 10 bases outside the gene matches. The CDR3 spans 17 residues. CDR1 is MNHEY and CDR2 is SVGEGT in the germline V gene.

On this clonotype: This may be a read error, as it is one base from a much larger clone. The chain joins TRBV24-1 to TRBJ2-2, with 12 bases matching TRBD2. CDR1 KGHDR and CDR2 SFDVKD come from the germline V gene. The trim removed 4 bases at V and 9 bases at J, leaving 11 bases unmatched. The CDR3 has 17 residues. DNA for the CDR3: TGTGCCACCAGTGACCCCGGACTAGCGGGGTACGGCTGGGAGCTGTTTTTT. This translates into CATSDPGLAGYGWELFF.

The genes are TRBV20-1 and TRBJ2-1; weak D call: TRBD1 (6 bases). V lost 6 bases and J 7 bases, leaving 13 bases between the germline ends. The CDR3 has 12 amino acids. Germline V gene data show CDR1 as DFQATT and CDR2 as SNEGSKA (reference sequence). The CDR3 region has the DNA TGCAGTGCAAAATACACAGGGAATGAGCAGTTCTTC. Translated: CSAKYTGNEQFF.

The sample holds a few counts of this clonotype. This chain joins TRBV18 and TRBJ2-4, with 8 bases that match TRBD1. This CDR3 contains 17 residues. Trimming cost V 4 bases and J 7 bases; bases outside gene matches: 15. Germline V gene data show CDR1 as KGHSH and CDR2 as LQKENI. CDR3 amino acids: CASSLDQGAYSGNIQYF. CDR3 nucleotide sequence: TGTGCCAGCTCACTAGACCAGGGGGCATATTCTGGGAACATTCAGTACTTC.

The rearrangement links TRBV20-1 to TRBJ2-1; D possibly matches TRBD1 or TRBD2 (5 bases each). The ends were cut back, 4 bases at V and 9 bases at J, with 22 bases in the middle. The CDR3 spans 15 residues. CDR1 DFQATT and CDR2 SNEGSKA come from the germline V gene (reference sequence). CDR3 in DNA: TGCAGTGCTAAGAGGGGTTTTGTGGGAGAGGGTGAGCAGTTCTTC. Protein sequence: CSAKRGFVGEGEQFF.

The CDR3 reads CASSTTWNTEAFF. CDR3 bases: TGTGCCAGCAGTACCACTTGGAACACTGAAGCTTTCTTT. The chain uses TRBV6-1 and TRBJ1-1, with D uncertain. This CDR3 spans 13 amino acids. V dropped 5 bases and J dropped 1 base, with 8 bases sitting between them. Per germline, CDR1 MNHNS and CDR2 SASEGT.

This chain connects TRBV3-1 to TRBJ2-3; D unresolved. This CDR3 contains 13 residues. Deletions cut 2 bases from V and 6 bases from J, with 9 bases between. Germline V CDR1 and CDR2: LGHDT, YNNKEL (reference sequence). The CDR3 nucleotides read TGTGCCAGCAGCCAATACGCTGCGGATACGCAGTATTTT. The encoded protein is CASSQYAADTQYF.

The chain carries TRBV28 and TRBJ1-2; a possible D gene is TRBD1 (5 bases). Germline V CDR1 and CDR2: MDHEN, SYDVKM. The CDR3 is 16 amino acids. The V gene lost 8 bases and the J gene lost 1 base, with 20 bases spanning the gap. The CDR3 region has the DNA TGTGCCAGCCGCCTTATTTTAGGACACAGTAACTATGGCTACACCTTC. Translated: CASRLILGHSNYGYTF.

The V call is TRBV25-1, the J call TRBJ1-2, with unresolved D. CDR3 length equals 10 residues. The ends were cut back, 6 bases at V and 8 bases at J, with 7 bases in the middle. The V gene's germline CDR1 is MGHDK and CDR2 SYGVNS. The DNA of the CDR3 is TGTGCCAGCAGGGACGTCGGCTACACCTTC. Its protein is CASRDVGYTF.

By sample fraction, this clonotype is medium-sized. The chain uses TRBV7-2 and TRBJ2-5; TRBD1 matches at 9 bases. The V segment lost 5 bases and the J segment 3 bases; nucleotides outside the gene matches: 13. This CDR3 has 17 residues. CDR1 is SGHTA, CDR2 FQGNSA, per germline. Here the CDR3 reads CASSLLRPGTGKETQYF. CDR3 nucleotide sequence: TGTGCCAGCAGCCTCCTCCGGCCCGGGACAGGGAAAGAGACCCAGTACTTC.